The rows below give T cell receptor beta chains drawn from one sample of a study of blood T cell repertoires in COVID-19. TCRdb keeps only in-frame clones here, not all; method: immunoSEQ multiplex PCR. The sample carries fewer than 450,000 clones, over 75% recorded once. Sequencing was done on a sample of PBMCs or T cells enriched from blood (not recorded which). The receptors shown here come from a woman aged 25 to 39 who had recovered from COVID-19. Each CDR3 is given with its conserved first and last residue. The D gene is left open where the match is weak. Some rows have no size entry. The others give once, few or many, or a class for an expanded clone.

v_call	d_call	j_call	clone_size	cdr3_aa	cdr3_nt
TRBV7-2	-	TRBJ1-5	-	CASSLGNRAQPQHF	TGTGCCAGCAGCTTAGGAAACAGGGCCCAGCCCCAGCATTTT
TRBV12-3/TRBV12-4	-	TRBJ1-5	once	CASSLGGDQPQHF	TGTGCCAGCAGTTTAGGGGGGGATCAGCCCCAGCATTTT
TRBV25-1	-	TRBJ2-2	-	CASVSANTGELFF	TGTGCCAGCGTCTCAGCGAACACCGGGGAGCTGTTTTTT
TRBV3-1/TRBV3-2	TRBD1	TRBJ1-3	-	CASSQTGTGGNTIYF	TGTGCCAGCAGCCAAACCGGGACAGGGGGAAACACCATATATTTT
TRBV6-4	-	TRBJ1-1	-	CASSREGRTEAFF	TGTGCCAGCTCCCGAGAGGGGAGGACTGAAGCTTTCTTT
TRBV7-9	TRBD2	TRBJ2-3	-	CASSSWASGGASTDTQYF	TGTGCCAGCAGCTCCTGGGCTAGCGGGGGGGCGAGCACAGATACGCAGTATTTT
TRBV30	TRBD1	TRBJ2-7	-	CAWSPGGDEQYF	TGTGCCTGGAGCCCAGGGGGCGATGAGCAGTACTTC
TRBV6-5	TRBD2	TRBJ2-2	-	CASDERGVNTGELFF	TGTGCCAGCGACGAGCGGGGGGTGAACACCGGGGAGCTGTTTTTT
TRBV28	TRBD2	TRBJ2-5	-	CASSVLATETQYF	TGTGCCAGCAGTGTACTAGCGACGGAGACCCAGTACTTC
TRBV5-1	TRBD1	TRBJ1-6	-	CASSHRDSTNSPLHF	TGCGCCAGCAGCCACCGGGACAGCACCAATTCACCCCTCCACTTT
TRBV28	TRBD1	TRBJ1-4	-	CASSPDRGGEKLFF	TGTGCCAGCAGTCCGGACAGGGGAGGAGAAAAACTGTTTTTT
TRBV20-1	-	TRBJ2-7	-	CSASKYVGAYEQYF	TGCAGTGCTAGTAAGTATGTCGGAGCCTACGAGCAGTACTTC
TRBV19	-	TRBJ2-3	-	CASSKGLSTDTQYF	TGTGCCAGTTCCAAGGGACTCAGCACAGATACGCAGTATTTT
TRBV10-1	TRBD1	TRBJ2-5	-	CASSNGQGGETQYF	TGCGCCAGCAGTAATGGACAGGGAGGCGAGACCCAGTACTTC
TRBV14	-	TRBJ2-7	-	CASSGGHGYEQYF	TGTGCCAGCAGCGGGGGACACGGCTACGAGCAGTACTTC
TRBV6-5	-	TRBJ2-3	-	CASKATASTDTQYF	TGTGCCAGCAAGGCGACAGCAAGCACAGATACGCAGTATTTT
TRBV27	TRBD2	TRBJ2-2	-	CASSLRTLAGGPGELFF	TGTGCCAGCAGTCTACGTACACTAGCGGGGGGGCCCGGGGAGCTGTTTTTT
TRBV11-2	-	TRBJ1-3	-	CASSSQGGFGNTIYF	TGTGCCAGCAGCTCGCAGGGAGGGTTTGGAAACACCATATATTTT
TRBV12-3/TRBV12-4	-	TRBJ1-2	-	CASSLNRIGGYTF	TGTGCCAGCAGTTTAAACAGAATAGGTGGCTACACCTTC
TRBV7-9	-	TRBJ1-3	-	CASSLGGSPSGNTIYF	TGTGCCAGCAGCTTAGGGGGCAGCCCCTCTGGAAACACCATATATTTT
TRBV10-3	-	TRBJ2-3	-	CAISGGGGGGPSTDTQYF	TGTGCCATCAGTGGGGGAGGGGGAGGAGGTCCTTCCACAGATACGCAGTATTTT
TRBV2	-	TRBJ1-3	-	CASSPGISSGNTIYF	TGTGCCAGCAGCCCAGGGATCTCGTCTGGAAACACCATATATTTT
TRBV5-6	-	TRBJ2-7	-	CASSLAGERRSYEQYF	TGTGCCAGCAGCTTGGCCGGGGAGCGTAGGTCCTACGAGCAGTACTTC
TRBV5-1	-	TRBJ1-2	-	CASSLASGSWDGYTF	TGCGCCAGCAGCTTGGCCTCCGGGTCGTGGGATGGCTACACCTTC
TRBV27	TRBD1	TRBJ1-4	-	CASSRTGPVGKLFF	TGTGCCAGCAGTCGGACAGGGCCGGTGGGAAAACTGTTTTTT
TRBV7-6	TRBD1	TRBJ2-1	-	CASSLGLGQGSYEQFF	TGTGCCAGCAGCTTAGGATTGGGACAGGGCTCCTATGAGCAGTTCTTC
TRBV27	-	TRBJ1-2	once	CASSFGARDYGYTF	TGTGCCAGCAGTTTTGGGGCCCGGGACTATGGCTACACCTTC
TRBV5-1	-	TRBJ1-3	-	CASSPQRRQASGNTIYF	TGCGCCAGCAGCCCACAAAGACGACAGGCCTCTGGAAACACCATATATTTT
TRBV18	-	TRBJ2-4	-	CASSPQGVSIQYF	TGTGCCAGCTCACCACAGGGGGTCTCCATTCAGTACTTC
TRBV2	TRBD1	TRBJ1-6	once	CASRLQGKASPLHF	TGTGCCAGCAGGTTACAGGGGAAGGCTTCACCCCTCCACTTT
TRBV5-4	-	TRBJ1-4	-	CASSLDGGGNEKLFF	TGTGCCAGCAGCTTGGACGGGGGGGGTAATGAAAAACTGTTTTTT
TRBV3-1/TRBV3-2	-	TRBJ1-1	-	CASSRKPTEGYHAPMNTEAFF	TGTGCCAGCAGCCGCAAGCCCACCGAGGGATACCATGCTCCCATGAACACTGAAGCTTTCTTT
TRBV24-1	-	TRBJ2-2	-	CATSETGRVGTGELFF	TGTGCCACCAGTGAAACCGGCAGGGTAGGGACCGGGGAGCTGTTTTTT